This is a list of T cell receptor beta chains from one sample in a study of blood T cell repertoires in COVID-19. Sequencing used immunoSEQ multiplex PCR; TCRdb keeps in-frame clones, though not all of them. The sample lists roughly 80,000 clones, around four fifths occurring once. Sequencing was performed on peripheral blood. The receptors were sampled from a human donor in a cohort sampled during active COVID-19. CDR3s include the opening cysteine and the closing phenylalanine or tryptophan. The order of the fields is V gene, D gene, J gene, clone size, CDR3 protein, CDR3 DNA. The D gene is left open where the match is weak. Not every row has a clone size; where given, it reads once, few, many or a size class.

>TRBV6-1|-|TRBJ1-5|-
CASSEAEDTQPQHF
TGTGCCAGCAGTGAAGCGGAGGATACCCAGCCCCAGCATTTT
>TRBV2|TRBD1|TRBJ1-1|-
CASSGFGQGGLRNTEAFF
TGTGCCAGCAGTGGGTTTGGACAGGGTGGTTTGAGGAACACTGAAGCTTTCTTT
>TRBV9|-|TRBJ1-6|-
CASSGGWDNSPLHF
TGTGCCAGCAGCGGAGGGTGGGATAATTCACCCCTCCACTTT
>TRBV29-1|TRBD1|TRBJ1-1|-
CSVPSDRVTEAFF
TGCAGCGTCCCCTCTGACAGGGTAACTGAAGCTTTCTTT
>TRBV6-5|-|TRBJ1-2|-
CASTKGPDPNYGYTF
TGTGCCAGCACCAAGGGGCCAGATCCTAACTATGGCTACACCTTC
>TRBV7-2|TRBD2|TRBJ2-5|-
CASSFQGLAGRETQYF
TGTGCCAGCAGCTTCCAGGGACTAGCGGGGCGGGAGACCCAGTACTTC
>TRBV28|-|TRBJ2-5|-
CASSSMYRDTLGETQYF
TGTGCCAGTTCATCTATGTACCGGGACACTCTTGGGGAGACCCAGTACTTC
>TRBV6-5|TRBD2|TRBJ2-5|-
CASRPPGGQETQYF
TGTGCCAGCAGGCCTCCCGGGGGGCAAGAGACCCAGTACTTC
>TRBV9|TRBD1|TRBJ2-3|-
CASSVGTGGTDTQYF
TGTGCCAGCAGCGTAGGGACAGGGGGCACAGATACGCAGTATTTT
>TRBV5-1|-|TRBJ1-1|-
CASSPGKGPVDTEAFF
TGCGCCAGCAGCCCGGGAAAAGGGCCGGTTGACACTGAAGCTTTCTTT
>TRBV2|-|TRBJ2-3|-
CASSEAWGPTDTQYF
TGTGCCAGCAGTGAAGCGTGGGGCCCCACAGATACGCAGTATTTT
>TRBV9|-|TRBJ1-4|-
CASSVGQTNEKLFF
TGTGCCAGCAGCGTAGGACAAACTAATGAAAAACTGTTTTTT
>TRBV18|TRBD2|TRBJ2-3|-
CASSPVAGGPTDTQYF
TGTGCCAGCTCACCCGTAGCGGGGGGGCCGACAGATACGCAGTATTTT
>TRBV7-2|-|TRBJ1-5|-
CASSWGLNQPQHF
TGTGCCAGCAGCTGGGGACTCAATCAGCCCCAGCATTTT
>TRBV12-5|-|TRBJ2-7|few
CASALSASYEQYF
TGTGCTAGTGCCTTGAGCGCGTCCTACGAGCAGTACTTC
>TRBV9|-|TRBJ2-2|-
CASSVLQVSGELFF
TGTGCCAGCAGCGTCCTCCAGGTTTCCGGGGAGCTGTTTTTT
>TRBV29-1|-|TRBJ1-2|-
CSVERAGTNYGYTF
TGCAGCGTTGAAAGGGCAGGGACTAACTATGGCTACACCTTC
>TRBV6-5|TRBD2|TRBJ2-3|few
CASRRLASTDTQYF
TGTGCCAGCAGACGACTAGCGAGCACAGATACGCAGTATTTT
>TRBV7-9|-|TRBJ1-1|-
CASSFSDTVTEAFF
TGTGCCAGCAGCTTTTCGGACACAGTCACTGAAGCTTTCTTT
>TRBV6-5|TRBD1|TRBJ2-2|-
CASSSGTANTGELFF
TGTGCCAGCAGCTCCGGGACAGCAAACACCGGGGAGCTGTTTTTT
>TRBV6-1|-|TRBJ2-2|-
CASSEDWGENTGELFF
TGTGCCAGCAGTGAAGACTGGGGCGAAAACACCGGGGAGCTGTTTTTT
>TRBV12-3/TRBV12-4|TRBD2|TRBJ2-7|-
CASSSWGGYEQYF
TGTGCCAGCAGTTCTTGGGGGGGTTACGAGCAGTACTTC